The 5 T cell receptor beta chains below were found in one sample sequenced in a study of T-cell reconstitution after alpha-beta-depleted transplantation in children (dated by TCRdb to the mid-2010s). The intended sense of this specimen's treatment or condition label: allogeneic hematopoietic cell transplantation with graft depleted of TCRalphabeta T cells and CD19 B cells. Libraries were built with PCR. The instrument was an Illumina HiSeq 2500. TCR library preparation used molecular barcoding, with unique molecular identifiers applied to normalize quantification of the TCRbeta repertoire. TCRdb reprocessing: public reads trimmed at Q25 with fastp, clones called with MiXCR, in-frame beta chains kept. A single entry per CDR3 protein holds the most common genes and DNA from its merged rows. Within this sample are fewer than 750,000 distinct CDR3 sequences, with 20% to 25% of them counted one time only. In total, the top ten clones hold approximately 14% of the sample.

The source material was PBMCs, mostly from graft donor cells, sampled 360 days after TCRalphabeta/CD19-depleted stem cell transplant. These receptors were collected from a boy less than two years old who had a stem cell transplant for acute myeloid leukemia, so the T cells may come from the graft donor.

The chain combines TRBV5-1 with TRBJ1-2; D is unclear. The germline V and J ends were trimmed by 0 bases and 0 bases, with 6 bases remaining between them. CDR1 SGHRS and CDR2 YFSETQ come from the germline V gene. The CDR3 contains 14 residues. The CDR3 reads CASSLEATNYGYTF. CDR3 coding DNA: TGCGCCAGCAGCTTGGAAGCTACTAACTATGGCTACACCTTC.

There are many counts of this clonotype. CDR3 bases: TGTGCCAGCACGTACTCCACACCAAGCAATCAGCCCCAGCATTTT. As protein: CASTYSTPSNQPQHF. V is TRBV28 and J is TRBJ1-5; D ambiguous. This CDR3 spans 15 amino acids. V was clipped by 7 bases and J by 1 base, with 14 bases between them. The germline CDR1 and CDR2 sequences are MDHEN and SYDVKM. The full variable domain, rest sourced from reference TRBV28 and TRBJ1-5, is DVKVTQSSRYLVKRTGEKVFLECVQDMDHENMFWYRQDPGLGLRLIYFSYDVKMKEKGDIPEGYSVSREKKERFSLILESASTNQTSMYLCASTYSTPSNQPQHFGDGTRLSIL.

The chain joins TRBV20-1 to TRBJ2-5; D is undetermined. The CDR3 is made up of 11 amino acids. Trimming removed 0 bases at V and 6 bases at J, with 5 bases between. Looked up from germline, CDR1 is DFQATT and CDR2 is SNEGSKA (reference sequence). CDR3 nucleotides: TGCAGTGCTAGAGATTCGAAGACCCAGTACTTC. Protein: CSARDSKTQYF.

The CDR3 is CSARDRKPYNEQFF. The CDR3 DNA reads as TGCAGTGCTCGTGACAGGAAGCCTTACAATGAGCAGTTCTTC. V is TRBV20-1 and J is TRBJ2-1, with a tentative D call TRBD1 (6 bases). The CDR3 loop spans 14 amino acids. CDR1 DFQATT and CDR2 SNEGSKA come from the germline V gene (reference sequence). With 5 bases removed from V and 4 bases from J, the gap between germline ends came to 15 bases.

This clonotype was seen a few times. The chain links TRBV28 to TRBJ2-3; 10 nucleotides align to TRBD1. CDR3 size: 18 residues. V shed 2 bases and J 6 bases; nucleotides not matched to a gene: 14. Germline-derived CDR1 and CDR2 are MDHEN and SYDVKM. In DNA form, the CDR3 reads TGTGCCAGCAGTTTAGACGTCTGGACAGGGGGTTCATCTGATACGCAGTATTTT. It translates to CASSLDVWTGGSSDTQYF.